The clone carrying this T cell receptor beta chain occurred many times. The target antigen is unknown. The record originates from a study of identical twins. Study-level points and caveats: Models underestimated how often monozygotic twins shared out-of-frame TCR alpha.

Everyone who gave samples was a healthy Caucasian. A universal primer site was added by template switching, and unique molecular identifiers were carried by the cDNA. TCRdb reprocessed the 5' RACE reads via MiXCR and lists one record per CDR3 protein. The table has hundreds of thousands of distinct CDR3 sequences, under 8.5% seen once. These data are also associated with another study on yellow fever vaccine responses in identical twins.

Specimen: PBMCs. This sequence was found in a woman under 30 in good health.

CDR3 nucleotide sequence: TGCGCCAGCAGCTTGGCGGACCTAGCGGGGAGGGGTGAGCAGTTCTTC. Its translation: CASSLADLAGRGEQFF. V usage is TRBV5-1 and J usage is TRBJ2-1, with 9 bases that match TRBD2. Per germline, CDR1 SGHRS and CDR2 YFSETQ. This CDR3 is 16 amino acids long. With 0 bases clipped from V and 9 bases from J, the junction kept 10 bases outside the gene matches.